This T cell receptor (beta chain) is drawn from a study of cytomegalovirus exposure and HLA in healthy donors. Whole-study findings and limits: Analysis was carried out at a later point, and it linked a missense DCLRE1C variant to TCR beta V- and J-gene trimming. Among the sequence variants, a highly shared cluster was likely an artifact of sequencing. Beyond CMV serostatus, there was no information to go on about immune exposure.

PCR primers comprised 60 Vbeta and 13 Jbeta primers. Profiled with immunoSEQ multiplex PCR; TCRdb holds only in-frame clones, not every one. Of 150,000 to 200,000 clones in the sample, approximately 80% were seen once. Sampled while nominally healthy, donors likely had unrecorded immune exposures. Germline CDR1 and CDR2: MDHEN and SYDVKM. V was clipped by 4 bases and J by 9 bases; unmatched bases: 4. This CDR3 has 12 residues. This clone has only one observation. Antigen: not known. Sequencing input: PBMCs. The source of this sequence is a male donor in good health and CMV-seronegative. This chain uses TRBV28 with TRBJ1-1, with 8 bases identical to TRBD1. The CDR3 loop reads CASSWTGTKAFF. DNA for the CDR3: TGTGCCAGCAGTTGGACAGGGACAAAAGCTTTCTTT.